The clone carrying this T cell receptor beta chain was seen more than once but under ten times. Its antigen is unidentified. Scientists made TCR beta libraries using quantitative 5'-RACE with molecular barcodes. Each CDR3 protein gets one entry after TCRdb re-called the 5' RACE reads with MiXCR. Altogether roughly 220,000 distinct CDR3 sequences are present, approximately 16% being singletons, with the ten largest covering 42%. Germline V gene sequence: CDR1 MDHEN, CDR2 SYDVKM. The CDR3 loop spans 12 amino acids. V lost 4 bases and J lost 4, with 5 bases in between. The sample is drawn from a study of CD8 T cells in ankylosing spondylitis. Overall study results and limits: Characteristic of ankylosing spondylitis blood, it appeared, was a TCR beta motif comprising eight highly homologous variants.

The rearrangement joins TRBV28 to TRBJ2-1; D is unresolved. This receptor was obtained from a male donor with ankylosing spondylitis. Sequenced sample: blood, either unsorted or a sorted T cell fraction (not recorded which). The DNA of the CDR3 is TGTGCCAGCAGTTGGATATACAATGAGCAGTTCTTC. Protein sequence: CASSWIYNEQFF.